The clone carrying this T cell receptor beta chain has a handful of counts. Its specificity is unknown. TCRdb reassembled clones from the PCR reads with MiXCR. Here the sample spans around 27,000 clones, under 25% being singletons. The germline gives CDR1 LNHDA, CDR2 SQIVND (reference sequence). The CDR3 loop spans 14 amino acids. V dropped 9 bases and J dropped 4 bases, with 19 bases sitting between them. These data come from a study of metastatic and nonmetastatic thyroid tumors. Study findings and constraints: Significantly higher TCR beta diversity was reportedly seen in malignant thyroid tumors than benign nodules, in blood and tumor.

Each patient went into thyroid surgery without having received any treatment. The sample taken for sequencing was blood. The chain combines TRBV19 with TRBJ2-7, with D maybe TRBD1 (6 bases). The TCR was taken from a female donor with papillary thyroid cancer or a benign thyroid nodule (not recorded which). Some clones in this sample may be carry-over from other donors' samples. Here the CDR3 DNA reads TGTGCCAGCAAGGACGGGACACAATCGTACGAGCAGTACTTC. Translation gives CASKDGTQSYEQYF.